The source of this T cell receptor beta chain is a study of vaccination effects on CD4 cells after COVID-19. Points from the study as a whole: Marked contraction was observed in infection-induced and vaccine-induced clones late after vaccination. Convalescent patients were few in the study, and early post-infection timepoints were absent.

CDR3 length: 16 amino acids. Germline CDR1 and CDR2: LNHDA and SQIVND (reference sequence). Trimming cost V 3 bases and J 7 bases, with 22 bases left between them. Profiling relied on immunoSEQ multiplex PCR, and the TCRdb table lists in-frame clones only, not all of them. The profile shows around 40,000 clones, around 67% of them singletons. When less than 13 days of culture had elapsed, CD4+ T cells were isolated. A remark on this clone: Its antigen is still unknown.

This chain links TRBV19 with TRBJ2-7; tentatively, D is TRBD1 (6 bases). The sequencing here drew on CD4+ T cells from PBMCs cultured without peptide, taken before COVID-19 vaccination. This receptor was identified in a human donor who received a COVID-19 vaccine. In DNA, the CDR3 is TGTGCCAGTAGTATTCGAAGGGGGTCGGACTGGGGGGAGCAGTACTTC. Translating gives CASSIRRGSDWGEQYF. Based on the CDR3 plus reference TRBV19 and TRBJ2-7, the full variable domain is DGGITQSPKYLFRKEGQNVTLSCEQNLNHDAMYWYRQDPGQGLRLIYYSQIVNDFQKGDIAEGYSVSREKKESFPLTVTSAQKNPTAFYLCASSIRRGSDWGEQYFGPGTRLTVT.